This T cell receptor beta chain comes out of a study of OX40 agonist ivuxolimab in advanced cancers. General notes on the study: Ivuxolimab was an agonistic, fully human IgG2 monoclonal antibody directed against OX40 (CD134), a costimulatory receptor. Intravenous ivuxolimab was administered to patients every 2 weeks at six dose levels: 0.01, 0.1, 0.3, 1.5, 3 and 10 mg/kg. Among the roughly 52 dose-escalation patients, about 20 had hepatocellular carcinoma, roughly 15 melanoma, 9 renal cell carcinoma and 9 head and neck cancer. The dose-escalation cohort was 80% to 90% male with a mean age of about 60 years, ranging from roughly 23 to 90. Patients were allowed to have had prior anti-PD-1, anti-PD-L1 or anti-CTLA-4 therapy, and more than 35% of the dose-escalation patients had been treated with checkpoint inhibitors. Partial responses occurred in three dose-escalation patients: two with cutaneous melanoma and one with hepatocellular carcinoma. Peripheral TCRbeta sequencing was intended to test whether TCR sequence diversity was altered and clonal T-cell expansion was caused by ivuxolimab. The paper reports the monotherapy dose-escalation portion (N = 52 patients) of the phase I ivuxolimab trial.

Genomic DNA was extracted from sorted cells for sequencing of the TCRbeta CDR3 region. The immunoSEQ Assay was used to sequence the TCRbeta CDR3 regions. Sourced from immuneACCESS, this table was stored by TCRdb with only in-frame sequences that have V and J called. A share of the clones is absent; for the studies checked, an unresolved V gene accounts for under half, and the remainder has no known explanation. The sample contains more than 20,000 clones, approximately 85% of them found a single time. 15% to 20% of the sample lies in the top ten. The trial excluded patients who had a history of autoimmune disease or were on systemic immunosuppression. Peripheral blood for TCR sequencing was collected from all dose cohorts at baseline, on cycle 4 day 1, and on cycle 7 day 1. Samples were obtained from an open-label, multicenter, first-in-human phase I dose-escalation trial of ivuxolimab. Adults with locally advanced or metastatic melanoma, renal cell carcinoma, hepatocellular carcinoma or head and neck squamous cell carcinoma were enrolled in the trial. Before TCR sequencing, CD4+ T cells and CD8+ T cells from peripheral blood were sorted into separate populations.

With respect to this clone: Its antigen remains unidentified. No base quality values were provided; no much bigger clone lies one nucleotide off.

What the research found in general, with its limitations: After ivuxolimab, more expanded clones were found on average in CD8+ T cells than in CD4+ T cells. Low levels of normalized T-cell clonal expansion were also seen in some patients who did not respond. Partial responders in the 0.1-3.0 mg/kg groups had among the lowest normalized peripheral clonal expansion, especially among CD8+ T cells. Which antigens the clonally expanded peripheral T cells were specific for was not determined. Clonal expansion of both CD4+ and CD8+ blood T cells was observed from baseline to week 6 at doses 0.1 to 3.0 mg/kg.

In the germline V gene (reference sequence), CDR1 corresponds to MNHNY and CDR2 to SVGAGI. Reading from cysteine to phenylalanine, the CDR3 counts 15 amino acids. CDR3 DNA is the only sequence kept; it has 45 bases, read in frame from the first base. From V the trimming removes 5 bases and from J it removes 7 bases, while the gene matches leave 9 bases of the junction unaccounted for. This chain joins TRBV6-6 to TRBJ2-7, with TRBD1 identical over 12 junction bases. This sequence originates from an adult with an advanced solid tumor such as melanoma, head and neck, liver or kidney cancer. Sample: CD4+ or CD8+ T cells sorted from blood, taken in a trial of the OX40 agonist ivuxolimab. This receptor has the CDR3 CASSNGGTGGWEQYF. The DNA reads as follows: TGTGCCAGCAGTAATGGGGGGACAGGGGGCTGGGAGCAGTACTTC.